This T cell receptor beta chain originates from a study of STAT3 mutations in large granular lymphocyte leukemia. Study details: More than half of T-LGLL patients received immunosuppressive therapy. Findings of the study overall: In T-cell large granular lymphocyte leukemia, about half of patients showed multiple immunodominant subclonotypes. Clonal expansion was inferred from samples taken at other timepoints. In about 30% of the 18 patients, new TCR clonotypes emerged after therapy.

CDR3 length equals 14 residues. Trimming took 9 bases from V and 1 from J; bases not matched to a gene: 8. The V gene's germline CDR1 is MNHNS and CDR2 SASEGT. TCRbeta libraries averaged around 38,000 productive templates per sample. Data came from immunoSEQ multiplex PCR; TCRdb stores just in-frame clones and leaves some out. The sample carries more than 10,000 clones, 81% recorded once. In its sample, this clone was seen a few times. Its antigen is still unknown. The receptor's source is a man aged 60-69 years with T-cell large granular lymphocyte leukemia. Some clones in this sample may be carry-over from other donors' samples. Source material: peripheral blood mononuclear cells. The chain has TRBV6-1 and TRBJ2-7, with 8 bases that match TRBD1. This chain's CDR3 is CASTTGDRSYEQYF. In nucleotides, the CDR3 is TGTGCCAGTACGACAGGGGACAGATCCTACGAGCAGTACTTC.